This T cell receptor beta chain was sequenced for a study of CD8 T cell repertoires and HIV-1 epitope variants. For the study at large: Separate wells received one of Twenty-five Gag or Nef variant peptides. Epitopes were three Gag families plus Nef HW9 and YT9.

About this clone itself: Its antigen is undetermined.

Germline assignment: CDR1 MNHEY and CDR2 SMNVEV (reference sequence). The CDR3 has 14 amino acids. The germline V and J ends were trimmed by 2 bases and 5 bases, with 11 bases remaining between them. Some clones are missing from TCRdb's copy, which holds only in-frame ones; the method was immunoSEQ multiplex PCR. This repertoire shows about 3,500 clones, just under 65% found once; its top ten account for around two fifths. This sequence originates from a male donor with HIV. The gene calls are TRBV27 and TRBJ2-3, with a weak D call TRBD1 (6 bases). Sample: cultured CD8+ T cells derived from PBMCs. This CDR3 reads CASSLKRGGDTQYF. Written as DNA, the CDR3 is TGTGCCAGCAGTTTAAAGAGAGGGGGAGATACGCAGTATTTT.